These T cell receptor beta chains were read from a single sample in a study of regulatory T cells in long-lasting Graves disease. TCRdb re-analysed the multiplex PCR reads in MiXCR, keeping a single row per CDR3 protein. The sample shows 360,000 or so distinct CDR3 sequences, 12% of them seen only once. This sample was also put to use in a study of T cells in Graves' hyperthyroidism and ophthalmopathy.

The sample here was peripheral blood mononuclear cells (PBMCs), taken at new diagnosis, from a patient treated with antithyroid drugs. The source of these receptors is a woman aged 18-29 years with Graves disease. CDR3s include the opening cysteine and the closing phenylalanine or tryptophan. D genes are given only for firm matches. Size is omitted from some rows. Given values are once, few, many or a class for expanded clones.

J: TRBJ2-7
D: NA
V: TRBV11-2
size: many
CDR3: CASSLEQRAYEQYF
DNA: TGTGCCAGCAGCTTAGAACAGCGGGCCTACGAGCAGTACTTC

J: TRBJ2-3
D: NA
V: TRBV12-3/TRBV12-4
size: many
CDR3: CASSPQESTDTQYF
DNA: TGTGCCAGCAGCCCACAGGAAAGCACAGATACGCAGTATTTT

J: TRBJ2-1
D: NA
V: TRBV2
size: many
CDR3: CASGYNEQFF
DNA: TGTGCCAGCGGCTACAATGAGCAGTTCTTC

J: TRBJ1-1
D: NA
V: TRBV30
size: NA
CDR3: CASRAGRLNTEAFF
DNA: TGTGCCTCGAGGGCGGGACGTTTGAACACTGAAGCTTTCTTT

J: TRBJ1-1
D: NA
V: TRBV29-1
size: many
CDR3: CSVGTGRTEAFF
DNA: TGCAGCGTTGGAACAGGGCGAACTGAAGCTTTCTTT

J: TRBJ2-7
D: NA
V: TRBV4-1
size: NA
CDR3: CASSLTDGAASFSYEQCF
DNA: TGCGCCAGCAGCCTTACAGACGGAGCGGCTTCGTTCTCCTACGAGCAGTGCTTC

J: TRBJ2-6
D: NA
V: TRBV7-9
size: NA
CDR3: CASSNTPLGANVLTF
DNA: TGTGCCAGCAGCAACACACCTCTGGGGGCCAACGTCCTGACTTTC

J: TRBJ1-2
D: NA
V: TRBV2
size: NA
CDR3: CASSEGSGGARYSSIGFYGYTF
DNA: TGTGCCAGCAGTGAGGGTAGCGGGGGGGCGAGGTACAGTTCGATTGGTTTCTATGGCTACACCTTC

J: TRBJ1-1
D: NA
V: TRBV4-1
size: many
CDR3: CASMEGTEAFF
DNA: TGCGCCAGCATGGAGGGCACTGAAGCTTTCTTT

J: TRBJ2-3
D: NA
V: TRBV29-1
size: NA
CDR3: CSVSDPGDAQYF
DNA: TGCAGCGTCTCTGACCCCGGGGATGCGCAGTATTTT

J: TRBJ1-5
D: TRBD1
V: TRBV12-3/TRBV12-4
size: many
CDR3: CASSSSYGTGDQPQHF
DNA: TGTGCCAGCAGTTCATCGTACGGGACAGGGGATCAGCCCCAGCATTTT

J: TRBJ1-5
D: NA
V: TRBV4-1
size: many
CDR3: CASSQDSHQPQHF
DNA: TGCGCCAGCAGCCAAGACTCCCACCAGCCCCAGCATTTT

J: TRBJ1-2
D: TRBD1
V: TRBV3-1
size: many
CDR3: CASRPTLDRDGYTF
DNA: TGTGCCAGCAGACCTACTTTAGACAGGGATGGCTACACCTTC

J: TRBJ1-4
D: NA
V: TRBV4-3
size: NA
CDR3: CASSQDIAGSTEKLFF
DNA: TGCGCCAGCAGCCAAGATATAGCCGGGTCTACTGAAAAACTGTTTTTT

J: TRBJ2-7
D: NA
V: TRBV7-8
size: many
CDR3: CASATGREQYF
DNA: TGTGCCAGCGCCACAGGGAGAGAGCAGTACTTC

J: TRBJ2-1
D: NA
V: TRBV19
size: once
CDR3: CASSRTLSSYNEQFF
DNA: TGTGCCAGTAGTAGGACATTGAGCTCCTACAATGAGCAGTTCTTC

J: TRBJ1-3
D: NA
V: TRBV7-9
size: NA
CDR3: CASTADQGTIYF
DNA: TGTGCCAGCACCGCGGATCAAGGCACCATATATTTT

J: TRBJ1-1
D: NA
V: TRBV28
size: many
CDR3: CASSLSYGSNTEAFF
DNA: TGTGCCAGCAGTTTATCCTACGGCTCGAACACTGAAGCTTTCTTT

J: TRBJ2-7
D: NA
V: TRBV7-6
size: few
CDR3: CASSSPRTGTPTYEQYF
DNA: TGTGCCAGCAGCTCCCCACGAACCGGGACACCTACCTACGAGCAGTACTTC

J: TRBJ1-1
D: TRBD1
V: TRBV6-1
size: few
CDR3: CASVIDRATFEAFF
DNA: TGTGCCAGCGTGATAGACAGGGCCACCTTTGAAGCTTTCTTT

J: TRBJ1-1
D: NA
V: TRBV4-3
size: few
CDR3: CASSQVSGTEAFF
DNA: TGCGCCAGCAGCCAAGTCTCGGGGACTGAAGCTTTCTTT

J: TRBJ1-1
D: NA
V: TRBV27
size: many
CDR3: CASGGLSIGGGTEAFF
DNA: TGTGCCAGCGGGGGCCTCTCCATCGGGGGAGGCACTGAAGCTTTCTTT